This entry features one TCR beta chain sequence. Its specificity is unknown. The germline V and J ends were trimmed by 0 bases and 7 bases, with 15 bases remaining between them. CDR1 is MNHEY, CDR2 SMNVEV, per germline (reference sequence). The CDR3 runs 15 residues. Treatment reported: oral pan-JAK inhibitor, 5-10 mg twice daily. The authors extracted RNA and reverse transcribed it into cDNA as the sequencing template. The repertoire was sequenced with immunoSEQ multiplex PCR; TCRdb's copy has only in-frame clones and lacks some. Here the sample spans 200,000 to 250,000 clones, around 57% being singletons. This record comes from a study of CD8+ T cells in alopecia areata. General study points: Scalp clonality dropped significantly under tofacitinib, as did expanded CD8+ top-100 clones. Researchers say the link of baseline CD8+ expansion to response remains uncertain, with one nonresponder. During tofacitinib treatment, many expanded lesional clones remained in scalp and blood.

The sample here was CD4+ T cells sorted from blood, taken at week 4, from a patient treated with tofacitinib. This chain joins TRBV27 and TRBJ2-5; possibly TRBD1 or TRBD2 for D (5 bases each). This clonotype originated in a human donor with alopecia areata. Here the CDR3 reads CASSLSGDLLRTQYF. DNA for the CDR3: TGTGCCAGCAGTTTATCGGGGGATCTCCTCAGGACCCAGTACTTC.